One and the same sample provided the 23 T cell receptor beta chains below, sequenced in a study of T cells in Graves' hyperthyroidism and ophthalmopathy. There were TCR beta CDR3 regions amplified from RNA transcripts. With the HTBI primer set, the TCR CDR3 went through a first round of RT-PCR. MiXCR was run by TCRdb on the multiplex PCR reads, yielding one entry per CDR3 protein. The top ten clones hold roughly 7% of a sample with 640,000 or so distinct CDR3 sequences, 14% of them seen once. The sequenced sample was blood. Receptors were obtained from a young woman with Graves' ophthalmopathy.

The sample holds many counts of this clonotype. The chain recombines TRBV28 with TRBJ2-7; D gene unclear. Per germline, CDR1 MDHEN and CDR2 SYDVKM. V lost 6 bases and J lost 2, with 11 bases in between. The CDR3 runs to 13 residues. Written as DNA, the CDR3 is TGTGCCAGCAGGGACGGACCGGCCTACGAGCAGTACTTC. This gives the protein CASRDGPAYEQYF.

This clonotype was detected many times. The CDR3 DNA reads as TGTGCCAGCAGTTATCAGCGGGGGAAGCAGTTCTTC. Its translation: CASSYQRGKQFF. The rearrangement uses TRBV6-2 or TRBV6-3 and TRBJ2-1, with 8 nucleotides matching TRBD2. The V and J ends lost 3 bases and 11 bases, in that order; junction bases with no gene match: 3. The germline V gene encodes CDR1 MNHEY and CDR2 SVGEGT. The CDR3 sequence is 12 residues long.

The table lists this clonotype with a few counts. V is TRBV27 and J is TRBJ1-2, with D maybe TRBD1 (6 bases). V was cut by 2 bases and J by 11 bases, with 18 bases left in between. Germline values: CDR1 MNHEY, CDR2 SMNVEV (reference sequence). The length of the CDR3 is 14 residues. The CDR3 DNA reads as TGTGCCAGCAGTTTAATGGGGGCCTCGTTCGAATACACCTTC. It translates to CASSLMGASFEYTF.

This clonotype was detected many times. The V gene is TRBV2, the J gene TRBJ1-3, with unresolved D. With 7 bases removed from V and 0 bases from J, the gap between germline ends came to 10 bases. The CDR3 spans 14 residues. The germline V gene encodes CDR1 SNHLY and CDR2 FYNNEI. CDR3 sequence: CASIPVISGNTIYF. The CDR3 region has the DNA TGTGCCAGCATTCCCGTCATCTCTGGAAACACCATATATTTT.

There are many counts of this clonotype. V gene TRBV6-2 or TRBV6-3 combines with J gene TRBJ1-5; D ambiguous. CDR1 and CDR2 from the germline V gene are MNHEY and SVGEGT. The CDR3 runs 16 residues. V lost 5 bases to trimming and J lost 2 bases, with 16 bases between them. The CDR3 protein is CASSTRLRRGNQPQHF. The DNA for the CDR3 is TGTGCCAGCAGTACCCGTCTTCGGCGGGGCAATCAGCCCCAGCATTTT.

This clonotype appeared many times. The chain links TRBV18 to TRBJ2-7; the D gene is possibly TRBD2 (5 bases). From germline, CDR1 is KGHSH and CDR2 LQKENI. Trimming pared 3 bases from V and 3 bases from J, leaving 9 bases between. The CDR3 loop spans 13 amino acids. The CDR3 DNA is TGTGCCAGCTCACCCGGACTGATCTACGAGCAGTACTTC. Its translation is CASSPGLIYEQYF. Filled out from reference TRBV18 and TRBJ2-7, the complete variable domain reads NAGVMQNPRHLVRRRGQEARLRCSPMKGHSHVYWYRQLPEEGLKFMVYLQKENIIDESGMPKERFSAEFPKEGPSILRIQQVVRGDSAAYFCASSPGLIYEQYFGPGTRLTVT.

This clonotype appeared many times. V is TRBV29-1 and J is TRBJ2-7; D is perhaps TRBD1 (6 bases). CDR1 is SQVTM, CDR2 ANQGSEA, per germline. The CDR3 is 14 residues long. The V gene lost 0 bases and the J gene lost 2 bases, with 11 bases spanning the gap. Written as DNA, the CDR3 is TGCAGCGTTGAAGAACAGGGTACCGCCTACGAGCAGTACTTC. Protein: CSVEEQGTAYEQYF.

This clonotype was counted many times. The chain carries TRBV24-1 and TRBJ2-7; 8 bases agree with TRBD2. This CDR3 spans 16 amino acids. In germline, CDR1 is KGHDR, CDR2 SFDVKD. V shed 4 bases, J shed 0 bases, and the junction held 7 bases outside the gene matches. The CDR3 bases are TGTGCCACCAGTGACCACACTAGCGGCCGCTCCTACGAGCAGTACTTC. Translation: CATSDHTSGRSYEQYF.

This clonotype was seen at least ten times. The rearrangement uses TRBV7-2 and TRBJ2-5; the D gene could be TRBD1 or TRBD2 (6 bases each). V was cut by 0 bases and J by 7 bases, with 21 bases left in between. This CDR3 is built from 17 residues. Germline-derived CDR1 and CDR2 are SGHTA and FQGNSA. For the CDR3, the DNA is TGTGCCAGCAGCTTAGCGCGGTTGGGGGGCGTCAAGGCGACCCAGTACTTC. Residues: CASSLARLGGVKATQYF.

The genes are TRBV20-1 and TRBJ2-3, with D possibly matching TRBD1 (6 bases). V lost 4 bases, J lost 2 bases, and 13 bases lay in between. Germline V CDR1 and CDR2: DFQATT, SNEGSKA (reference sequence). This CDR3 region has 14 residues. CDR3 loop: CSANRDTTTDTQYF. CDR3 in DNA: TGCAGTGCTAACAGGGACACTACCACAGATACGCAGTATTTT.

This clonotype was recorded at least ten times. The chain employs TRBV5-6 and TRBJ2-1, with TRBD2 as a possible D gene (6 bases). In germline, CDR1 is SGHDT, CDR2 YYEEEE. The CDR3 contains 15 residues. Trimming pared 0 bases from V and 5 bases from J, leaving 12 bases between. The CDR3 protein is CASSLERVSHNEQFF. The CDR3 coding sequence is TGTGCCAGCAGCTTGGAGCGGGTGAGCCACAATGAGCAGTTCTTC.

Many counts were recorded for this clonotype. CDR3 nucleotides: TGTGCCAGCAGTCCGGGACATTGGGACTATGGCTACACCTTC. Translation gives CASSPGHWDYGYTF. The chain is built from TRBV6-2 or TRBV6-3 and TRBJ1-2; D may be TRBD1 (6 bases). The germline V gene encodes CDR1 MNHEY and CDR2 SVGEGT. V was trimmed by 5 bases and J by 3 bases, leaving 13 bases between them. The CDR3 contains 14 residues.

This chain joins TRBV4-1 and TRBJ1-3; D gene unclear. The CDR3 covers 15 residues. V lost 0 bases, J lost 2 bases, and 8 bases lay in between. Germline V CDR1 and CDR2: MGHRA, YSYEKL. Here the CDR3 reads CASSQEGTAGNTIYF. CDR3 sequence (DNA): TGCGCCAGCAGCCAAGAAGGCACAGCTGGAAACACCATATATTTT.

This clonotype was counted at least ten times. The chain joins TRBV7-9 to TRBJ2-7; D is perhaps TRBD1 or TRBD2 (5 bases each). The CDR3 extends over 15 amino acids. The germline gives CDR1 SEHNR, CDR2 FQNEAQ (reference sequence). V dropped 0 bases and J dropped 4 bases, with 13 bases sitting between them. The DNA of the CDR3 is TGTGCCAGCAGCTTAGCCCGGGACGGAGAATACGAGCAGTACTTC. As protein: CASSLARDGEYEQYF.

There are many counts of this clonotype. The chain has TRBV7-2 and TRBJ1-5; D gene uncertain. The CDR3 is 13 amino acids. V was pared by 3 bases and J by 5 bases, with 8 bases between. Germline V gene sequence: CDR1 SGHTA, CDR2 FQGNSA. The CDR3 DNA is TGTGCCAGCAGCTTCGAACAAGATCAGCCCCAGCATTTT. The encoded protein is CASSFEQDQPQHF.

This clonotype occurred a few times. The CDR3, as DNA: TGTGCTAGTGGCATTGATGAAAAACTGTTTTTT. It translates to CASGIDEKLFF. V is TRBV12-5 and J is TRBJ1-4; no clear D gene. CDR3 length equals 11 residues. V was pared by 6 bases and J by 6 bases, with 5 bases between. Germline V gene sequence: CDR1 LGHNT, CDR2 FRNRAP.

The table lists this clonotype with many counts. V is TRBV10-3 and J is TRBJ2-7; maybe TRBD2 (6 bases). This CDR3 comprises 14 residues. Deletions cut 3 bases from V and 2 bases from J, with 11 bases between. Germline values: CDR1 ENHRY, CDR2 SYGVKD. DNA of the CDR3: TGTGCCATCAGTGAAGGAGCGGGCCCCTACGAGCAGTACTTC. This translates into CAISEGAGPYEQYF.

This clonotype occurred many times. J is TRBJ2-2 and V is TRBV7-3; D remains ambiguous. The germline CDR1 and CDR2 sequences are SGHTA and FQGTGA. Trimming stripped 3 bases from V and 6 bases from J, with 5 bases between. This CDR3 region has 12 residues. CDR3 DNA sequence: TGTGCCAGCAGCTTGTACCCCGGGGAGCTGTTTTTT. This sequence encodes CASSLYPGELFF. Complete variable domain (other parts from reference TRBV7-3 and TRBJ2-2): GAGVSQTPSNKVTEKGKYVELRCDPISGHTALYWYRQSLGQGPEFLIYFQGTGAADDSGLPNDRFFAVRPEGSVSTLKIQRTERGDSAVYLCASSLYPGELFFGEGSRLTVL.

The V call is TRBV6-1, the J call TRBJ2-7; TRBD1 matches 7 bases. CDR1 is MNHNS, CDR2 SASEGT, per germline. CDR3 length: 12 amino acids. With V trimmed by 8 bases and J by 2 bases, 3 bases remained unmatched. The CDR3 nucleotides read TGTGCCAGCCTCGGGACAGCCTACGAGCAGTACTTC. Protein sequence: CASLGTAYEQYF.

On this clonotype: This may come from a read error, since a much larger clone is one base off. CDR3 loop: CGSSPPRGDPSSYEQYF. CDR3 sequence (DNA): TGTGGCAGCAGTCCCCCCCGTGGGGACCCAAGCTCCTACGAGCAGTACTTC. The chain has TRBV6-1 and TRBJ2-7; D might be TRBD1 or TRBD2, each matching 5 bases. From germline, CDR1 is MNHNS and CDR2 SASEGT. The length of the CDR3 is 17 residues.

This clonotype was counted many times. The chain uses TRBV12-3 or TRBV12-4 and TRBJ2-1, with TRBD1 identical over 7 bases. After removal of 3 bases from V and 9 bases from J, the junction contained 8 bases not matched to a gene. The CDR3 loop spans 14 amino acids. This chain's CDR3 is CASSFWARGTEQFF. CDR3 sequence (DNA): TGTGCCAGCAGTTTTTGGGCCAGGGGGACTGAGCAGTTCTTC.

The rearrangement links TRBV9 to TRBJ2-1, with D perhaps TRBD1 or TRBD2 (5 bases each). The length of the CDR3 is 14 residues. V lost 2 bases to trimming and J lost 5 bases, with 11 bases between them. Germline V gene sequence: CDR1 SGDLS, CDR2 YYNGEE. CDR3 sequence (DNA): TGTGCCAGCAGCGTCCGGGACGCCGACAATGAGCAGTTCTTC. Its protein is CASSVRDADNEQFF.

This clonotype appeared many times. V gene TRBV7-3 combines with J gene TRBJ2-7; either TRBD1 or TRBD2 may fit D (6 bases each). CDR1 is SGHTA, CDR2 FQGTGA, per germline. V was clipped by 0 bases and J by 7 bases, with 16 bases between them. This CDR3 is built from 15 residues. The CDR3 bases are TGTGCCAGCAGCTTAACAGGGACGGGGGCTTGGGAGCAGTACTTC. It yields the protein CASSLTGTGAWEQYF.